This T cell receptor beta chain comes out of a study of blood T cell repertoires in COVID-19. Overall study context: Samples came from the United States, Italy and Spain, spanning acute and convalescent COVID-19. Sources were T cells, B-cell-depleted T cells, or PBMCs; the material itself was cDNA or gDNA.

Authors' data handling: Estimation of nucleated cell counts was performed using reference gene primer amplification. Some clones are missing from TCRdb's copy, which holds only in-frame ones; the method was immunoSEQ multiplex PCR. V and J calls and clone size are copied from that table; D and trimming were computed from the DNA. The table has roughly 280,000 clones, approximately 85% seen once; the top ten hold approximately 9.9%. Germline CDR1 and CDR2: LNHDA and SQIVND (reference sequence). V lost 1 base and J lost 6, with 15 bases in between. The CDR3 is 15 residues long. This chain joins TRBV19 and TRBJ1-2; D may be TRBD1 (6 bases). This TCR came from a woman aged 70 to 79 with acute or convalescent COVID-19. Specimen: peripheral blood. The CDR3 here is CASSIVTDSPHGYTF. In nucleotides, the CDR3 is TGTGCCAGTAGTATAGTAACGGACAGTCCCCATGGCTACACCTTC.